One sample yielded the 10 T cell receptor beta chains listed below, sequenced in a study of blood T cell repertoires in COVID-19. Sequenced by immunoSEQ multiplex PCR; TCRdb stores in-frame clones only, minus some. Altogether approximately 450,000 clones are present, roughly 91% being singletons, with the ten largest covering approximately 4.3%. The sample was peripheral blood. These receptors were obtained from a young woman with acute or convalescent COVID-19.

The chain links TRBV3-1 (or the pseudogene TRBV3-2) to TRBJ2-3, with D maybe TRBD2 (7 bases). Per germline, CDR1 LGHDT and CDR2 YNNKEL (reference sequence). The CDR3 length is 13 residues. V was cut by 6 bases and J by 6 bases, with 13 bases left in between. The CDR3 reads CASSYGGLDTQYF. CDR3 DNA: TGTGCCAGCAGTTACGGGGGGCTGGATACGCAGTATTTT.

This chain connects TRBV4-1 to TRBJ2-5; tentatively, D is TRBD1 (5 bases). The CDR3 length is 16 residues. V was clipped by 3 bases and J by 7 bases, with 21 bases between them. Germline lookup yields CDR1 MGHRA and CDR2 YSYEKL. DNA for the CDR3: TGCGCCAGCAGCCAGAGTCAGACTCCGACAGCTCGGACCCAGTACTTC. Translated: CASSQSQTPTARTQYF.

This sequence joins TRBV7-9 and TRBJ2-5, with D possibly being TRBD1 (6 bases). Trimming stripped 5 bases from V and 2 bases from J, with 15 bases between. The CDR3 is made up of 15 amino acids. Per the germline V gene, CDR1 is SEHNR and CDR2 is FQNEAQ (reference sequence). The CDR3 sequence is CASSPPDSLQETQYF. The CDR3 nucleotides are TGTGCCAGCAGCCCCCCGGACAGTCTTCAAGAGACCCAGTACTTC.

The chain uses TRBV5-4 and TRBJ2-7, with a weak D call TRBD1 (5 bases). The length of the CDR3 is 13 residues. Trimming left V 2 bases short and J 3 bases short, with 9 bases between. CDR1 is SGHNT, CDR2 YYREEE, per germline (reference sequence). This chain's CDR3 is CASSFHQGYEQYF. In DNA, the CDR3 is TGTGCCAGCAGCTTTCATCAGGGCTACGAGCAGTACTTC. Drawing the rest from reference TRBV5-4 and TRBJ2-7, the complete variable domain is ETGVTQSPTHLIKTRGQQVTLRCSSQSGHNTVSWYQQALGQGPQFIFQYYREEENGRGNFPPRFSGLQFPNYSSELNVNALELDDSALYLCASSFHQGYEQYFGPGTRLTVT.

This clone showed up just once. This chain joins TRBV6-5 and TRBJ2-7, with 8 bases matching TRBD1. The germline V gene encodes CDR1 MNHEY and CDR2 SVGAGI. V trimming: 7 bases; J trimming: 2 bases; junction bases outside the gene matches: 7. The CDR3 covers 14 residues. CDR3 sequence: CASNLDRATYEQYF. As DNA, the CDR3 is TGTGCCAGCAACCTGGACAGGGCCACCTACGAGCAGTACTTC.

The rearrangement uses TRBV3-1 (or the pseudogene TRBV3-2) and TRBJ2-5; 8 nucleotides align to TRBD1. Germline loops: CDR1 LGHDT, CDR2 YNNKEL (reference sequence). This CDR3 comprises 13 residues. V lost 2 bases and J lost 5; bases outside the gene matches: 1. For the CDR3, the DNA is TGTGCCAGCAGCCAACGGACAGGGGAGACCCAGTACTTC. It translates to CASSQRTGETQYF.

The chain recombines TRBV30 with TRBJ2-5; weak D call: TRBD2 (6 bases). Trimming removed 2 bases at V and 5 bases at J, with 12 bases between. The germline gives CDR1 GTSNPN, CDR2 SVGIG (reference sequence). The CDR3 spans 13 residues. CDR3 nucleotides: TGTGCCTGGAGTCTGTACGGAGGGGAGACCCAGTACTTC. Translation: CAWSLYGGETQYF.

This CDR3 reads CASSTGQPGNTIYF. The CDR3 region has the DNA TGTGCCAGCAGCACGGGACAGCCTGGAAACACCATATATTTT. The chain couples TRBV9 to TRBJ1-3; 7 bases map to TRBD1. The germline V gene encodes CDR1 SGDLS and CDR2 YYNGEE. J gave up 2 bases and V 4 bases, and 3 bases lay outside the gene matches. This CDR3 region has 14 residues.

The chain is built from TRBV2 and TRBJ1-2; tentative D call: TRBD1 (6 bases). This CDR3 contains 14 residues. From germline, CDR1 is SNHLY and CDR2 FYNNEI. V shed 4 bases and J shed 0 bases, with 9 bases lying between them. The CDR3 DNA sequence: TGTGCCAGCAGTGGGGGGCTTTCTAACTATGGCTACACCTTC. Its translation: CASSGGLSNYGYTF.

This chain uses TRBV7-2 with TRBJ1-5; tentatively, D is TRBD1 (5 bases). V was clipped by 6 bases and J by 0 bases, with 21 bases between them. The CDR3 sequence is 18 residues long. Germline V gene lookup returns CDR1 SGHTA and CDR2 FQGNSA. CDR3 in amino acids: CASSSTNSQGYSNQPQHF. DNA of the CDR3: TGTGCCAGCAGTTCTACAAATTCCCAGGGCTATAGCAATCAGCCCCAGCATTTT. The variable domain in full, with the rest retrieved from reference TRBV7-2 and TRBJ1-5, is GAGVSQSPSNKVTEKGKDVELRCDPISGHTALYWYRQSLGQGLEFLIYFQGNSAPDKSGLPSDRFSAERTGGSVSTLTIQRTQQEDSAVYLCASSSTNSQGYSNQPQHFGDGTRLSIL.